This T cell receptor (beta chain) was retrieved from a study of T cell changes during pregnancy in multiple sclerosis. From germline, CDR1 is MNHNS and CDR2 SASEGT. The CDR3 spans 18 residues. V was shortened by 4 bases and J by 2 bases, with 22 bases between the two germline ends. Sequenced by immunoSEQ multiplex PCR; TCRdb stores in-frame clones only, minus some. The data hold fewer than 150,000 clones, with 96% observed a single time. Specimen: peripheral blood, collected after pregnancy. The TCR sequence derives from a female donor with multiple sclerosis, enrolled in a pregnancy study. The chain employs TRBV6-1 and TRBJ2-3; D uncertain. The CDR3, as DNA: TGTGCCAGCAGTGGAGAAAGCCCGACTGCACCGCCCACAGATACGCAGTATTTT. Its protein product is CASSGESPTAPPTDTQYF.